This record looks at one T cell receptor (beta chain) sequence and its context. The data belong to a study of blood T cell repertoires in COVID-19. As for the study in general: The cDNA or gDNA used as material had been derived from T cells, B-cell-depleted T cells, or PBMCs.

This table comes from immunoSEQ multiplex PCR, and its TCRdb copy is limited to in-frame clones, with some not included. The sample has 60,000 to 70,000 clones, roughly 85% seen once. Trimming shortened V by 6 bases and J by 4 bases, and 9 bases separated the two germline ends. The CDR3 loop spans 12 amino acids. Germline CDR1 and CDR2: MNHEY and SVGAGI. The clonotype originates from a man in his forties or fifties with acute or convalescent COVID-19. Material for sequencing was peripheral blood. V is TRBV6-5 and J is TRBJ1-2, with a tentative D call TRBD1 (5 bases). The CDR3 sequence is CASRTGGYGYTF. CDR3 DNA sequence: TGTGCCAGCAGAACAGGCGGCTATGGCTACACCTTC.